Listed below are T cell receptor beta chains from one sample, sequenced in a study of T cell responses to AZD1222 COVID-19 vaccine. Measured with immunoSEQ multiplex PCR; TCRdb has only the in-frame clones, and not every one. The data contain 150,000 or so clones, approximately 83% of them singletons. Material: peripheral blood, obtained on day 0 of AZD1222 vaccination. All receptors come from an adult in good health. CDR3s include the opening cysteine and the closing phenylalanine or tryptophan. Each record gives: V gene, D gene, J gene, clone size, CDR3 DNA, CDR3 protein. D genes are given only for firm matches. Not every row has a clone size; where given, it reads once, few, many or a size class.

TRBV15,.,TRBJ1-1,once,TGTGCCACCAGCGTTGGCCCAGGGGTGAACACTGAAGCTTTCTTT,CATSVGPGVNTEAFF
TRBV27,.,TRBJ1-1,.,TGTGCCAGCAGTGGCCAGGCTGCTGAAGCTTTCTTT,CASSGQAAEAFF
TRBV10-1,TRBD2,TRBJ2-2,.,TGCGCCAGCAGTGCGTTGCTAGCGGGAGAGGACACCGGGGAGCTGTTTTTT,CASSALLAGEDTGELFF
TRBV19,.,TRBJ1-2,many,TGTGCCAGTAGCACAATTAGGGACACCGACTATGGCTACACCTTC,CASSTIRDTDYGYTF
TRBV6-1,.,TRBJ2-7,.,TGTGCCAGCAGTGAACCCAGCGGATTCTACGAGCAGTACTTC,CASSEPSGFYEQYF
TRBV9,.,TRBJ2-7,.,TGTGCCAGCAGCGTAGGGGGGGGCTACAACTACGAGCAGTACTTC,CASSVGGGYNYEQYF
TRBV5-1,.,TRBJ2-5,.,TGCGCCAGCAGCTTGGCCGGGGTGGGGGAGACCCAGTACTTC,CASSLAGVGETQYF
TRBV19,TRBD1,TRBJ2-7,.,TGTGCCAGTAGCCAGCTCTCCGGGACAGGGCCCTACGAGCAGTACTTC,CASSQLSGTGPYEQYF
TRBV11-2,.,TRBJ2-1,.,TGTGCCAGCAGCCTGCGGGACCCTGGACGGAATGAGCAGTTCTTC,CASSLRDPGRNEQFF
TRBV4-1,.,TRBJ1-2,.,TGCGCCAGCAGCCAAGGCCCAGACTCTTACTATGGCTACACCTTC,CASSQGPDSYYGYTF
TRBV9,.,TRBJ2-7,.,TGTGCCAGCGGCGAGTTGGGCGAGCAGTACTTC,CASGELGEQYF
TRBV9,.,TRBJ1-1,.,TGTGCCAGCAGCGCGGGGGGCGCCACTGAAGCTTTCTTT,CASSAGGATEAFF
TRBV30,.,TRBJ1-1,.,TGTGCCTGGACAGTGGCCTCGAACACTGAAGCTTTCTTT,CAWTVASNTEAFF
TRBV19,.,TRBJ2-1,.,TGTGCCAGTAGTAGGTCAGGGCTCTCCTACAATGAGCAGTTCTTC,CASSRSGLSYNEQFF
TRBV19,.,TRBJ1-1,once,TGTGCCAGTAGTATCGGTGGTGGAGGTGGGAGCACTGAAGCTTTCTTT,CASSIGGGGGSTEAFF
TRBV7-8,.,TRBJ1-5,.,TGTGCCAGCAGCTTAGAAACAGGCAATCAGCCCCAGCATTTT,CASSLETGNQPQHF
TRBV6-5,.,TRBJ1-1,.,TGTGCCAGCAATCTACTGGGAGGGACCACTGAAGCTTTCTTT,CASNLLGGTTEAFF
TRBV27,TRBD1,TRBJ1-5,.,TGTGCCAGCAGTTTATCCGGGACAGCGAATCAGCCCCAGCATTTT,CASSLSGTANQPQHF
TRBV6-1,.,TRBJ1-4,.,TGTGCCAGCAGTGAAGGGGCAGAGCTGTATGAAAAACTGTTTTTT,CASSEGAELYEKLFF
TRBV6-6,TRBD1,TRBJ1-5,.,TGTGCCAGCAGTTACTCCGGGACAGGGGGCAATCAGCCCCAGCATTTT,CASSYSGTGGNQPQHF
TRBV2,.,TRBJ1-1,.,TGTGCCAGCAGTGAAGTGCAGGGCCTAACTTTCTTT,CASSEVQGLTFF
TRBV11-2,.,TRBJ2-7,.,TGTGCCAGCAGCCTTCCTAGGGGAGGACCTTACGAGCAGTACTTC,CASSLPRGGPYEQYF
TRBV2,.,TRBJ1-2,.,TGTGCCAGCAGACAGGGAGATGGCTACACCTTC,CASRQGDGYTF
TRBV29-1,.,TRBJ2-1,.,TGCAGCGTTGGTGGTGGAAACTACAATGAGCAGTTCTTC,CSVGGGNYNEQFF
TRBV11-3,.,TRBJ1-6,.,TGTGCCAGCAGCTTAGATCATGATTCACCCCTCCACTTT,CASSLDHDSPLHF
TRBV4-2,.,TRBJ2-6,.,TGTGCCAGCAGCCAAGGGTGGCCCAGCCAGGGAGGGGCCAACGTCCTGACTTTC,CASSQGWPSQGGANVLTF
TRBV4-1,TRBD1,TRBJ2-6,.,TGCGCCAGCAGCTCTGCGGGACAGGGTTTTTACGGCCTGACTTTC,CASSSAGQGFYGLTF
TRBV6-2/TRBV6-3,TRBD1,TRBJ1-5,.,TGTGCCAGCAGTAGTATAGGGACAGCCAGCAATCAGCCCCAGCATTTT,CASSSIGTASNQPQHF
TRBV6-6,.,TRBJ1-2,.,TGTGCCAGCTATCCGGGACCGTCCTATGGCTACACCTTC,CASYPGPSYGYTF
TRBV19,.,TRBJ1-2,.,TGTGCCAGTAGCGGGACCTCCTCCGGCGGCTACACCTTC,CASSGTSSGGYTF
TRBV7-6,.,TRBJ1-1,many,TGTGCCAGCAGCTTAGATTTTGGAAACACTGAAGCTTTCTTT,CASSLDFGNTEAFF
TRBV5-6,TRBD1,TRBJ1-1,.,TGTGCCAGCAGCTCCACAGGGGGCGCGAACACTGAAGCTTTCTTT,CASSSTGGANTEAFF
TRBV4-2,TRBD2,TRBJ2-1,.,TGTGCCAGCAGCCAAGCGGGGGGGGTCGATGAGCAGTTCTTC,CASSQAGGVDEQFF
TRBV5-6,.,TRBJ1-5,.,TGTGCCAGCAGCTTGTTGAGAGGGGATCAGCCCCAGCATTTT,CASSLLRGDQPQHF
TRBV5-1,.,TRBJ1-3,.,TGCGCCAGCAGCTTGGCCGGGACACTGAGCTCTGGAAACACCATATATTTT,CASSLAGTLSSGNTIYF
TRBV3-1/TRBV3-2,.,TRBJ2-1,.,TGTGCCAGCAGCCCCCGGGACTCTCTGAACAATGAGCAGTTCTTC,CASSPRDSLNNEQFF
TRBV23-1,TRBD1,TRBJ1-5,few,TGCGCCAGCAGTCCAAATTACAGGGGGCATCGCAATCAGCCCCAGCATTTT,CASSPNYRGHRNQPQHF
TRBV19,TRBD1,TRBJ1-2,.,TGTGCCAGTAGTACCCGACAGGGGGGGATCTATGGCTACACCTTC,CASSTRQGGIYGYTF
TRBV7-2,.,TRBJ2-7,.,TGTGCCAGCAGCTTACTGGGGGACCAGGGCGACGAGCAGTACTTC,CASSLLGDQGDEQYF
TRBV28,.,TRBJ2-3,.,TGTGCCAGCAGTTCCATACCCGACGGACCAGATACGCAGTATTTT,CASSSIPDGPDTQYF
TRBV11-2,.,TRBJ2-3,.,TGTGCCAGCAGCTTGGGAGGGGGTAGCACAGATACGCAGTATTTT,CASSLGGGSTDTQYF
TRBV6-6,.,TRBJ1-2,once,TGTGCCAGCCACTCCGAGTGGGACTATGGCTACACCTTC,CASHSEWDYGYTF
TRBV30,TRBD1,TRBJ1-4,.,TGTGCCTGGAGTGGGACAGGGGCGGGTGAAAAACTGTTTTTT,CAWSGTGAGEKLFF
TRBV6-1,.,TRBJ1-3,.,TGTGCCAGCAGTTCCCCGACAGCCTCTGGAAACACCATATATTTT,CASSSPTASGNTIYF
TRBV27,.,TRBJ1-5,.,TGTGCCAGCAGTACCGGGGGGAGCAATCAGCCCCAGCATTTT,CASSTGGSNQPQHF
TRBV27,.,TRBJ2-7,.,TGTGCCAGCAGTTCCCTCTCGGGGCCCACCTACGAGCAGTACTTC,CASSSLSGPTYEQYF
TRBV7-2,.,TRBJ2-3,.,TGTGCCAGCAGTCAGCGAAGACTAGGAGGGCCAGATACGCAGTATTTT,CASSQRRLGGPDTQYF
TRBV5-1,.,TRBJ2-7,.,TGCGCCAGCAGCGTCAACGCGGGACAGATGAACGAGCAGTACTTC,CASSVNAGQMNEQYF
TRBV29-1,.,TRBJ2-4,.,TGCAGCGTTCGGGTTGAAAACATTCAGTACTTC,CSVRVENIQYF
TRBV9,TRBD1,TRBJ1-2,.,TGTGCCAGCAGCCTCCAGGGGGGGAGTAACTATGGCTACACCTTC,CASSLQGGSNYGYTF
TRBV29-1,.,TRBJ1-1,.,TGCACCCAGTTCGGAATGAACACTGAAGCTTTCTTT,CTQFGMNTEAFF
TRBV7-8,TRBD2,TRBJ2-1,.,TGTGCCAGCAGCTTGCTAGCGGGAGGGCCAACAAAGGATGAGCAGTTCTTC,CASSLLAGGPTKDEQFF
TRBV19,.,TRBJ1-2,.,TGTGCCAGTAGTACCACGGCTGATGGCTACACCTTC,CASSTTADGYTF
TRBV7-9,.,TRBJ1-1,.,TGTGCCAGCCCCGGGCCGAACACTGAAGCTTTCTTT,CASPGPNTEAFF
TRBV2,.,TRBJ2-7,.,TGTGCCAGCAATGAAGAGGGGGAGCAGTACTTC,CASNEEGEQYF